This T cell receptor beta chain derives from a study of cytomegalovirus exposure and HLA in healthy donors. Study-wide background: It was reported in a later analysis that the 95 to 150 validation repertoires used the same platform as the 666 first-cohort repertoires. Study outcomes and limitations: The classifier reportedly diagnosed cytomegalovirus status with high specificity and sensitivity. In vitro checks showed that a few CMV-associated chains really do target CMV antigens. Many donors shared some public TCRs, even though most TCR sequences were rare.

A note on this clone: As yet, its antigen is unknown.

The CDR3 is 13 amino acids. Germline CDR1 SGHDN, CDR2 FVKESK. J gave up 8 bases and V 3 bases, and 5 bases lay outside the gene matches. The table came from immunoSEQ multiplex PCR; TCRdb's copy has only in-frame clones and leaves some out. The data show about 160,000 clones, roughly 91% seen once. This receptor was obtained from a woman aged 18-30 years in good health and CMV-seropositive. Source material: PBMCs. This chain uses TRBV14 with TRBJ1-2, with 8 bases fitting TRBD1. The CDR3, as DNA: TGTGCCAGCAGCCAGACAGGGGCGGGCGGCTACACCTTC. Translating it yields CASSQTGAGGYTF. Using reference TRBV14 and TRBJ1-2 for the parts outside the CDR3, the full variable domain is EAGVTQFPSHSVIEKGQTVTLRCDPISGHDNLYWYRRVMGKEIKFLLHFVKESKQDESGMPNNRFLAERTGGTYSTLKVQPAELEDSGVYFCASSQTGAGGYTFGSGTRLTVV.